This T cell receptor (beta chain) emerged from a study of blood T cell repertoires in COVID-19. CDR1 and CDR2 from the germline V gene are SNHLY and FYNNEI. This CDR3 comprises 14 residues. V lost 5 bases to trimming and J lost 5 bases, with 15 bases between them. Original processing methods: Reference gene primer amplification gave nucleated cell count estimates. Only in-frame clones appear in the TCRdb table, and some are missing; sequencing was by immunoSEQ multiplex PCR. The V and J calls and the clone size are those of that table, but D and trimming were determined from the DNA. The table includes about 220,000 clones, 82% detected once. Cohort placement rested on clinical history that participants reported themselves. Cohort 3 recovery required two negative PCRs, clearance, or symptom resolution.

The sample comprised PBMCs or T cells enriched from blood (not recorded which). The clonotype originates from a woman aged 55-70 years who had recovered from COVID-19. The rearrangement joins TRBV2 to TRBJ1-2; D is possibly TRBD1 (6 bases). CDR3 sequence: CASSLTQGLYGYTF. The CDR3 nucleotides are TGTGCCAGCAGTCTAACACAGGGCTTGTATGGCTACACCTTC.